A selection of T cell receptor beta chains follows, all from one sample in a study of beta chain features in type 1 diabetes. This table comes from immunoSEQ multiplex PCR, and its TCRdb copy is limited to in-frame clones, with some not included. Of hundreds of thousands of clones in the sample, roughly a tenth were seen once. Sequenced material: naive CD4+ T cells from blood. These receptors all come from a man under 40 with type 1 diabetes. The CDR3 runs from the conserved cysteine through the conserved F or W. The order of the fields is CDR3 protein, CDR3 DNA, D gene, V gene, J gene, clone size. A D gene is named only where the DNA matches it firmly. Some rows have no size entry. The others give once, few or many, or a class for an expanded clone.

CDR3: CASSQDQSGTGFQETQYF; DNA: TGCGCCAGCAGCCAAGACCAATCCGGGACAGGGTTTCAAGAGACCCAGTACTTC; D: TRBD1; V: TRBV4-1; J: TRBJ2-5; size: NA
CDR3: CASTKQIQETQYF; DNA: TGTGCCAGCACCAAACAAATCCAAGAGACCCAGTACTTC; D: NA; V: TRBV11-2; J: TRBJ2-5; size: NA
CDR3: CASSSGQGVYEQYF; DNA: TGTGCCAGCAGTTCTGGACAGGGGGTCTACGAGCAGTACTTC; D: TRBD1; V: TRBV28; J: TRBJ2-7; size: few
CDR3: CASSIAIRSYEQYF; DNA: TGCGCCAGCAGTATAGCGATACGCTCCTACGAGCAGTACTTC; D: NA; V: TRBV5-1; J: TRBJ2-7; size: few
CDR3: CASSQRTEEAFF; DNA: TGTGCCAGTAGTCAAAGGACAGAGGAAGCTTTCTTT; D: NA; V: TRBV19; J: TRBJ1-1; size: NA
CDR3: CASSHLDSPPFF; DNA: TGTGCCAGCAGCCACTTGGACTCCCCACCGTTCTTC; D: NA; V: TRBV4-2; J: TRBJ2-1; size: NA
CDR3: CASSLSDRNTGELFF; DNA: TGTGCCAGCAGTCTGTCCGACAGGAACACCGGGGAGCTGTTTTTT; D: NA; V: TRBV27; J: TRBJ2-2; size: NA
CDR3: CAWSFTSPETQYF; DNA: TGTGCCTGGTCTTTTACTAGTCCAGAGACCCAGTACTTC; D: NA; V: TRBV30; J: TRBJ2-5; size: NA
CDR3: CASSPTAGDGYTF; DNA: TGTGCCAGCTCACCGACGGCAGGGGATGGCTACACCTTC; D: NA; V: TRBV18; J: TRBJ1-2; size: few
CDR3: CASSIRGGVEQFF; DNA: TGTGCTAGCAGCATTCGGGGGGGGGTTGAGCAGTTCTTC; D: TRBD2; V: TRBV7-7; J: TRBJ2-1; size: NA
CDR3: CASSQDPGGQGTNTGELFF; DNA: TGCGCCAGCAGCCAAGATCCGGGGGGACAGGGAACGAACACCGGGGAGCTGTTTTTT; D: TRBD1; V: TRBV4-3; J: TRBJ2-2; size: few
CDR3: CSVVRTLEAFF; DNA: TGCAGCGTTGTTAGGACACTTGAAGCTTTCTTT; D: NA; V: TRBV29-1; J: TRBJ1-1; size: NA
CDR3: CASSFGTGVNEQFF; DNA: TGCGCCAGCAGCTTTGGGACAGGGGTCAATGAGCAGTTCTTC; D: TRBD1; V: TRBV5-1; J: TRBJ2-1; size: NA
CDR3: CAISDGQGRETQYF; DNA: TGTGCCATCAGTGACGGCCAGGGGAGAGAGACCCAGTACTTC; D: NA; V: TRBV10-3; J: TRBJ2-5; size: NA
CDR3: CASSVRGTGGDTQYF; DNA: TGTGCCAGCAGCGTAAGGGGGACAGGGGGAGATACGCAGTATTTT; D: TRBD1; V: TRBV9; J: TRBJ2-3; size: few
CDR3: CAWSARGRYQGAGSYEQYF; DNA: TGTGCCTGGAGTGCCCGGGGTCGGTACCAGGGGGCTGGCTCCTACGAGCAGTACTTC; D: TRBD1; V: TRBV30; J: TRBJ2-7; size: few
CDR3: CASSPGQTYGYTF; DNA: TGTGCCAGCAGTCCCGGACAGACCTATGGCTACACCTTC; D: NA; V: TRBV28; J: TRBJ1-2; size: few
CDR3: CSVVRTGGTEAFF; DNA: TGCAGCGTTGTCCGGACAGGGGGCACCGAAGCTTTCTTT; D: TRBD1; V: TRBV29-1; J: TRBJ1-1; size: few
CDR3: CSAWGPGRQQFF; DNA: TGCAGCGCGTGGGGGCCGGGCCGGCAGCAGTTCTTC; D: NA; V: TRBV29-1; J: TRBJ2-1; size: NA
CDR3: CASSERREQYF; DNA: TGTGCCAGCAGTGAGAGGCGGGAGCAGTACTTC; D: NA; V: TRBV25-1; J: TRBJ2-7; size: NA
CDR3: CASSSDYSNQPQHF; DNA: TGTGCCAGCAGCTCAGATTATAGCAATCAGCCCCAGCATTTT; D: NA; V: TRBV9; J: TRBJ1-5; size: few
CDR3: CASSTTSGGALEQFF; DNA: TGTGCCAGTAGTACGACTAGCGGGGGGGCGTTGGAGCAGTTCTTC; D: TRBD2; V: TRBV19; J: TRBJ2-1; size: NA
CDR3: CASSLEGGPYGTEAFF; DNA: TGTGCCAGCAGCTTAGAGGGGGGGCCCTATGGCACTGAAGCTTTCTTT; D: NA; V: TRBV7-9; J: TRBJ1-1; size: NA
CDR3: CASSLARGTFTDTQYF; DNA: TGTGCCAGCAGCTTAGCGAGGGGGACCTTCACAGATACGCAGTATTTT; D: NA; V: TRBV7-9; J: TRBJ2-3; size: NA
CDR3: CAWGPGLAGGDTQYF; DNA: TGTGCCTGGGGCCCTGGACTAGCGGGGGGAGATACGCAGTATTTT; D: TRBD2; V: TRBV30; J: TRBJ2-3; size: few
CDR3: CASSRGGRGLPPVNNTF; DNA: TGTGCCAGCAGCAGGGGTGGCAGGGGGCTCCCCCCAGTCAATAACACCTTC; D: TRBD1; V: TRBV13; J: TRBJ1-2; size: NA
CDR3: CASSLGLAMQYF; DNA: TGTGCCAGCAGCTTAGGACTAGCGATGCAGTATTTT; D: TRBD2; V: TRBV7-3; J: TRBJ2-3; size: NA
CDR3: CASQDSKANTGELFF; DNA: TGCGCCAGTCAGGACAGTAAGGCGAACACCGGGGAGCTGTTTTTT; D: NA; V: TRBV5-1; J: TRBJ2-2; size: few
CDR3: CASSYSTGQSYEQYF; DNA: TGTGCCAGCAGTTACTCTACAGGCCAATCCTACGAGCAGTACTTC; D: NA; V: TRBV6-5; J: TRBJ2-7; size: NA
CDR3: CASSPGANTDTQYF; DNA: TGTGCCAGCAGCCCAGGGGCAAACACAGATACGCAGTATTTT; D: NA; V: TRBV5-4; J: TRBJ2-3; size: NA
CDR3: CASTSRGGLAGISYNEQFF; DNA: TGTGCCAGCACCTCCCGCGGCGGACTAGCGGGGATATCCTACAATGAGCAGTTCTTC; D: TRBD2; V: TRBV7-9; J: TRBJ2-1; size: NA
CDR3: CASTWAGQQPQHF; DNA: TGTGCCAGCACCTGGGCAGGGCAACAGCCCCAGCATTTT; D: NA; V: TRBV2; J: TRBJ1-5; size: NA
CDR3: CASSKTGVGEKLFF; DNA: TGTGCCAGCAGCAAGACAGGGGTAGGAGAAAAACTGTTTTTT; D: NA; V: TRBV21-1; J: TRBJ1-4; size: NA
CDR3: CSASSGATQYF; DNA: TGCAGTGCATCTAGCGGGGCTACCCAGTACTTC; D: TRBD2; V: TRBV20-1; J: TRBJ2-5; size: few
CDR3: CASRGTGDSYGYTF; DNA: TGTGCCAGCAGGGGGACAGGGGATAGCTATGGCTACACCTTC; D: TRBD1; V: TRBV2; J: TRBJ1-2; size: NA
CDR3: CAISDSSYEQYF; DNA: TGTGCCATCAGTGACTCGTCCTACGAGCAGTACTTC; D: NA; V: TRBV10-3; J: TRBJ2-7; size: NA
CDR3: CASSLVFAGVDYEQYF; DNA: TGCGCCAGCAGCTTGGTTTTTGCGGGGGTCGACTACGAGCAGTACTTC; D: TRBD2; V: TRBV5-1; J: TRBJ2-7; size: NA
CDR3: CASSVRGVIYQPQHF; DNA: TGTGCCAGCAGCGTTAGAGGAGTAATCTATCAGCCCCAGCATTTT; D: NA; V: TRBV2; J: TRBJ1-5; size: once
CDR3: CASSATGATGELFF; DNA: TGTGCCAGCAGCGCGACAGGGGCCACCGGGGAGCTGTTTTTT; D: TRBD1; V: TRBV9; J: TRBJ2-2; size: few
CDR3: CASSSTGAGGANVLTF; DNA: TGTGCCAGCAGCTCGACAGGGGCGGGAGGGGCCAACGTCCTGACTTTC; D: TRBD1; V: TRBV9; J: TRBJ2-6; size: NA
CDR3: CASSLTGDSNQPQHF; DNA: TGTGCCAGCAGCTTGACAGGAGATAGCAATCAGCCCCAGCATTTT; D: NA; V: TRBV7-2; J: TRBJ1-5; size: few
CDR3: CASNVRASPLHF; DNA: TGTGCCAGCAACGTGAGGGCTTCACCCCTCCACTTT; D: NA; V: TRBV28; J: TRBJ1-6; size: few
CDR3: CASSRATAYNEQFF; DNA: TGCGCCAGCAGCCGCGCGACTGCATACAATGAGCAGTTCTTC; D: NA; V: TRBV4-1; J: TRBJ2-1; size: few
CDR3: CASSLSPSSEAFF; DNA: TGTGCCAGCAGTTTAAGCCCGTCCTCCGAAGCTTTCTTT; D: NA; V: TRBV28; J: TRBJ1-1; size: few
CDR3: CASSLTPGQGYGYTF; DNA: TGCGCCAGCAGCTTGACCCCGGGACAGGGATATGGCTACACCTTC; D: TRBD1; V: TRBV5-1; J: TRBJ1-2; size: few
CDR3: CASSPRQDTEAFF; DNA: TGTGCCAGCAGCCCGAGACAGGACACTGAAGCTTTCTTT; D: NA; V: TRBV11-2; J: TRBJ1-1; size: NA
CDR3: CASSPGGLGANVLTF; DNA: TGTGCCAGCAGCCCGGGGGGGCTTGGGGCCAACGTCCTGACTTTC; D: TRBD2; V: TRBV9; J: TRBJ2-6; size: NA
CDR3: CAIRQGGTPLHF; DNA: TGTGCCATCCGACAGGGAGGAACACCCCTCCACTTT; D: TRBD1; V: TRBV6-1; J: TRBJ1-6; size: NA
CDR3: CASSLGGLGNTGELFF; DNA: TGTGCCAGCAGCTTAGGTGGACTGGGGAACACCGGGGAGCTGTTTTTT; D: NA; V: TRBV7-2; J: TRBJ2-2; size: NA
CDR3: CASGSANTIYF; DNA: TGTGCCAGCGGGAGTGCCAACACCATATATTTT; D: NA; V: TRBV7-9; J: TRBJ1-3; size: NA
CDR3: CASTDSGGAGETQYF; DNA: TGTGCCAGCACCGATAGCGGGGGGGCCGGAGAGACCCAGTACTTC; D: TRBD2; V: TRBV6-6; J: TRBJ2-5; size: NA
CDR3: CAWNPGTGRETQYF; DNA: TGTGCCTGGAACCCCGGCACAGGGAGAGAGACCCAGTACTTC; D: NA; V: TRBV30; J: TRBJ2-5; size: NA
CDR3: CASRLQGLNTEAFF; DNA: TGTGCCAGTAGGCTACAGGGGCTGAACACTGAAGCTTTCTTT; D: TRBD1; V: TRBV19; J: TRBJ1-1; size: few
CDR3: CASSLGTPYEQYF; DNA: TGTGCCAGCAGCTTAGGGACTCCCTACGAGCAGTACTTC; D: NA; V: TRBV7-3; J: TRBJ2-7; size: once
CDR3: CSAGIGGGYTF; DNA: TGCAGTGCAGGGATCGGGGGGGGCTACACCTTC; D: NA; V: TRBV20-1; J: TRBJ1-2; size: once
CDR3: CASSSRTLSTYEQYF; DNA: TGTGCCAGCAGCTCCCGGACACTGTCTACTTACGAGCAGTACTTC; D: NA; V: TRBV7-9; J: TRBJ2-7; size: few
CDR3: CASSQITGYGYTF; DNA: TGCGCCAGCAGCCAAATCACAGGGTATGGCTACACCTTC; D: NA; V: TRBV5-1; J: TRBJ1-2; size: few
CDR3: CASSVGTTKASYEQYF; DNA: TGTGCCAGCAGCGTCGGGACAACCAAGGCATCCTACGAGCAGTACTTC; D: NA; V: TRBV9; J: TRBJ2-7; size: few
CDR3: CASTGQGRLASPLHF; DNA: TGTGCCAGCACCGGACAGGGGCGCTTAGCTTCACCCCTCCACTTT; D: TRBD1; V: TRBV2; J: TRBJ1-6; size: NA
CDR3: CASGLVRGNIQYF; DNA: TGTGCTAGTGGTTTGGTACGAGGAAACATTCAGTACTTC; D: NA; V: TRBV12-5; J: TRBJ2-4; size: NA